The 14 T cell receptor beta chains presented below share a single source sample, sequenced in a study of cytomegalovirus exposure and HLA in healthy donors (dated by TCRdb to 2017 to 2019). The library was prepared using the immunoSEQ multiplex PCR assay. For the multiplex PCR, a mixture combining 60 forward primers for TCR Vbeta segments and 13 reverse primers for TCR Jbeta segments was used. Not all clones reach the TCRdb copy of this immuneACCESS table, which keeps in-frame sequences only. Checked studies attribute under half of the gap to unresolved V genes and leave the rest unexplained. The sample includes approximately 180,000 clones, with around 80% observed a single time. Of the sample, about 1.8% falls within the top ten clones. Input material: PBMCs. The receptors here all came from a man younger than 30 in good health and CMV-seronegative.

V is TRBV19 and J is TRBJ1-6; 9 nucleotides line up with TRBD1. The V and J ends lost 6 bases and 6 bases, in that order; junction bases with no gene match: 3. CDR3 length: 14 amino acids. The germline CDR1 and CDR2 sequences are LNHDA and SQIVND (reference sequence). The CDR3 loop is CASRGGQGNSPLHF. DNA of the CDR3: TGTGCCAGTAGGGGGGGACAGGGTAATTCACCCCTCCACTTT.

The chain couples TRBV7-8 to TRBJ1-1, with a weak D call TRBD1 (6 bases). Trimming stripped 6 bases from V and 1 base from J, with 12 bases between. In germline, CDR1 is SGHVS, CDR2 FQNEAQ. This CDR3 spans 14 amino acids. The CDR3 coding sequence is TGTGCCAGCAGACCTCAGGGGACGAACACTGAAGCTTTCTTT. As protein: CASRPQGTNTEAFF.

V usage is TRBV19 and J usage is TRBJ1-1, with TRBD1 identical over 7 bases. The CDR3 consists of 13 residues. Germline V gene lookup returns CDR1 LNHDA and CDR2 SQIVND (reference sequence). V dropped 5 bases and J dropped 3; count of bases not matched to a gene: 3. CDR3 sequence: CASSATGDTEAFF. The CDR3 bases are TGTGCCAGTAGTGCAACAGGGGACACTGAAGCTTTCTTT.

V usage is TRBV7-8 and J usage is TRBJ2-7, with a tentative D call TRBD1 (6 bases). Looked up from germline, CDR1 is SGHVS and CDR2 is FQNEAQ. This CDR3 comprises 14 residues. Trimming took 6 bases from V and 4 from J, leaving 16 bases between them. The CDR3 DNA reads TGTGCCAGCAGTCCCAGCAGGGGCAAGTACGAGCAGTACTTC. Residues: CASSPSRGKYEQYF.

This sequence joins TRBV18 and TRBJ2-2; perhaps TRBD1 as D (6 bases). Between the trimmed V and J ends, which lost 3 bases and 5 bases, there was a span of 13 bases. The germline V gene encodes CDR1 KGHSH and CDR2 LQKENI. This CDR3 spans 15 amino acids. This chain's CDR3 is CASSPSRGETGELFF. The CDR3 bases are TGTGCCAGCTCACCGAGCAGGGGTGAGACCGGGGAGCTGTTTTTT.

The V call is TRBV11-2, the J call TRBJ2-4; 9 positions match TRBD2. The germline CDR1 and CDR2 sequences are SGHAT and FQNNGV. The CDR3 length is 11 residues. V was pared by 4 bases and J by 13 bases, with 2 bases of the junction left unmatched. The CDR3 protein is CASSSGTSQYF. The CDR3, as DNA: TGTGCCAGCAGCTCCGGGACTAGCCAGTACTTC.

The genes are TRBV6-5 and TRBJ1-2; D is possibly TRBD1 (6 bases). Trimming stripped 5 bases from V and 5 bases from J, with 12 bases between. CDR1 and CDR2 (germline): MNHEY, SVGAGI. The CDR3 is 13 residues long. CDR3 protein: CASSPDRAYGYTF. The CDR3 DNA follows: TGTGCCAGCAGTCCGGACAGAGCTTATGGCTACACCTTC.

Details on this clone: The junction shows a germline mismatch at one end, possibly a read error. This chain uses TRBV7-9 with TRBJ2-3, with D maybe TRBD2 (7 bases). In germline, CDR1 is SEHNR, CDR2 FQNEAQ (reference sequence). This CDR3 is 17 amino acids long. The CDR3 sequence: CSSSLASLAGATDTQYF. CDR3 DNA: TGTTCCAGCAGCTTAGCCTCCCTGGCGGGGGCCACAGATACGCAGTATTTT. Based on the CDR3 plus reference TRBV7-9 and TRBJ2-3, the full variable domain is DTGVSQNPRHKITKRGQNVTFRCDPISEHNRLYWYRQTLGQGPEFLTYFQNEAQLEKSRLLSDRFSAERPKGSFSTLEIQRTEQGDSAMYLCSSSLASLAGATDTQYFGPGTRLTVL.

The chain employs TRBV7-9 and TRBJ2-5, with 15 bases matching TRBD2. With V trimmed by 5 bases and J by 2 bases, 3 bases remained unmatched. Germline V CDR1 and CDR2: SEHNR, FQNEAQ (reference sequence). CDR3 length equals 16 residues. CDR3 sequence reads: CASSPGLAGGQETQYF. As DNA, the CDR3 is TGTGCCAGCAGCCCTGGACTAGCGGGGGGGCAAGAGACCCAGTACTTC.

CDR3 coding DNA: TGCGCCAGCATCCCGGACAGGGAGGGTAGGTACGAGCAGTACTTC. Its translation is CASIPDREGRYEQYF. The chain has TRBV23-1 and TRBJ2-7; D might be TRBD1 (8 bases). TRBV23-1 is annotated as an ORF whose role is uncertain. V was pared by 7 bases and J by 4 bases, with 20 bases between. The CDR3 is 15 residues long.

V usage is TRBV9 and J usage is TRBJ1-3, with D possibly matching TRBD1 (6 bases). The germline gives CDR1 SGDLS, CDR2 YYNGEE. The CDR3 is 15 amino acids. With 2 bases removed from V and 0 bases from J, the gap between germline ends came to 9 bases. This CDR3 reads CASSVQGSSGNTIYF. For the CDR3, the DNA is TGTGCCAGCAGCGTTCAGGGGAGCTCTGGAAACACCATATATTTT. Filled out from reference TRBV9 and TRBJ1-3, the complete variable domain reads DSGVTQTPKHLITATGQRVTLRCSPRSGDLSVYWYQQSLDQGLQFLIQYYNGEERAKGNILERFSAQQFPDLHSELNLSSLELGDSALYFCASSVQGSSGNTIYFGEGSWLTVV.

As DNA, the CDR3 is TGTGCCAGCAGCTTGGGCAGGGATGGCTACACCTTC. Residues: CASSLGRDGYTF. This chain connects TRBV5-4 to TRBJ1-2, with D possibly being TRBD1 (5 bases). The V end lost 0 bases, the J end lost 6 bases, and 6 bases lay between the germline ends. Per the germline V gene, CDR1 is SGHNT and CDR2 is YYREEE (reference sequence). The CDR3 contains 12 residues.

J is TRBJ1-2 and V is TRBV6-5; D gene unclear. Per germline, CDR1 MNHEY and CDR2 SVGAGI. This CDR3 is 15 amino acids long. V was pared by 0 bases and J by 2 bases, with 10 bases between. The CDR3 nucleotides read TGTGCCAGCAGTTACTCCCACCCGGGGAACTATGGCTACACCTTC. It yields the protein CASSYSHPGNYGYTF.

The genes are TRBV15 and TRBJ2-4, with 11 bases aligning to TRBD1. The CDR3 is made up of 17 amino acids. After removal of 3 bases from V and 1 base from J, the junction contained 5 bases not matched to a gene. Germline V gene data show CDR1 as LNHNV and CDR2 as YYDKDF (reference sequence). The CDR3 sequence: CATSRDGQGAAKNIQYF. CDR3 DNA: TGTGCCACCAGCAGGGACGGACAGGGGGCGGCCAAAAACATTCAGTACTTC.